The 16 T cell receptor beta chains presented below share a single source sample, sequenced in a study of CD8 T cells in ankylosing spondylitis. MiXCR was run by TCRdb on the 5' RACE reads, yielding one entry per CDR3 protein. Seen here are around 35,000 distinct CDR3 sequences, approximately 10% observed once, and the top ten hold 20% to 25%. Sequenced material: synovial fluid, either unsorted or a sorted T cell fraction (not recorded which). Every receptor here comes from a male donor with ankylosing spondylitis.

The V and J genes are TRBV5-1 and TRBJ2-1, with D hard to call. The CDR3 spans 13 residues. V was clipped by 0 bases and J by 10 bases, with 11 bases between them. The germline V gene encodes CDR1 SGHRS and CDR2 YFSETQ. The chain's CDR3 is CASSLALMREQFF. Written as DNA, the CDR3 is TGCGCCAGCAGCTTGGCCCTCATGAGAGAGCAGTTCTTC.

In its sample, this clonotype was seen a few times. The rearrangement links TRBV4-3 to TRBJ2-1, with D unresolved. Per the germline V gene, CDR1 is LGHNA and CDR2 is YSLEER. V lost 4 bases and J 0 bases, leaving 10 bases between the germline ends. This CDR3 spans 15 amino acids. The CDR3 reads CASSLQRFSYNEQFF. The CDR3, as DNA: TGCGCCAGCAGCCTTCAGCGATTCTCCTACAATGAGCAGTTCTTC.

This clonotype was seen at least ten times. This chain uses TRBV9 with TRBJ1-5, with no clear D. Germline loops: CDR1 SGDLS, CDR2 YYNGEE. The CDR3 sequence is 12 residues long. Trimming removed 1 base at V and 6 bases at J, with 5 bases between. The CDR3 DNA follows: TGTGCCAGCAGCGTACAAGTTCAGCCCCAGCATTTT. It encodes CASSVQVQPQHF.

The sample holds a few counts of this clonotype. This chain links TRBV6-1 with TRBJ2-7, with TRBD1 as a possible D gene (6 bases). In germline, CDR1 is MNHNS, CDR2 SASEGT. Trimming shortened V by 6 bases and J by 6 bases, and 18 bases separated the two germline ends. The length of the CDR3 is 14 residues. CDR3 in amino acids: CASSPIQGTREQYF. CDR3 DNA: TGTGCCAGCAGCCCGATACAGGGAACTCGCGAGCAGTACTTC.

This clonotype was seen many times. The rearrangement joins TRBV6-1 to TRBJ1-2; D is possibly TRBD1 (6 bases). V shed 3 bases and J shed 5 bases, with 19 bases lying between them. The CDR3 contains 16 residues. CDR1 and CDR2 from the germline V gene are MNHNS and SASEGT. For the CDR3, the DNA is TGTGCCAGCAGTGACAGGGACAACGTAAAAGGATATGGCTACACCTTC. Protein sequence: CASSDRDNVKGYGYTF.

This clonotype has a count of ten or more. The chain has TRBV19 and TRBJ2-7, with D unresolved. The germline V gene has CDR1 LNHDA and CDR2 SQIVND (reference sequence). Trimming stripped 1 base from V and 6 bases from J, with 7 bases between. The CDR3 length is 12 residues. CDR3 sequence: CASSIGAGEQYF. Written as DNA, the CDR3 is TGTGCCAGTAGTATAGGGGCTGGCGAGCAGTACTTC.

This clonotype appeared a single time. The rearrangement uses TRBV2 and TRBJ2-5; D unresolved. This CDR3 contains 14 residues. Germline V gene lookup returns CDR1 SNHLY and CDR2 FYNNEI. V shed 2 bases and J shed 5 bases, with 12 bases lying between them. The CDR3 spells CASSESGLDETQYF. For the CDR3, the DNA is TGTGCCAGCAGTGAAAGTGGGTTGGACGAGACCCAGTACTTC.

This clonotype occurred many times. The chain employs TRBV10-2 and TRBJ2-7; no clear D. The CDR3 is made up of 12 amino acids. The V gene lost 8 bases and the J gene lost 6 bases, with 14 bases spanning the gap. CDR1 and CDR2 from the germline V gene are WSHSY and SAAADI. The DNA of the CDR3 is TGCGCCAGCGGACCTATGAGGTTCGAGCAGTACTTC. Its protein product is CASGPMRFEQYF.

To note about this clonotype: A much more abundant neighbour one base away suggests this may be a read error. Because it lacks the conserved phenylalanine or tryptophan at the end, this CDR3 is likely a read error. The J gene is TRBJ2-1, the V gene TRBV4-3, with D possibly being TRBD2 (5 bases). CDR3 size: 14 residues. Germline CDR1 LGHNA, CDR2 YSLEER. V lost 0 bases to trimming and J lost 6 bases, with 9 bases between them. The CDR3 DNA follows: TGCGCCAGCAGCCAAGAGAGGGCCCTCAATGAGCAGTTCTCC. It codes for CASSQERALNEQFS.

This clonotype was picked up a small number of times. The rearrangement uses TRBV9 and TRBJ1-5; D perhaps matches TRBD1 (5 bases). The V gene's germline CDR1 is SGDLS and CDR2 YYNGEE. Trimming removed 3 bases at V and 0 bases at J, with 7 bases between. This CDR3 spans 14 amino acids. The CDR3: CASSETDSNQPQHF. The CDR3 DNA reads as TGTGCCAGCAGCGAGACAGATAGCAATCAGCCCCAGCATTTT.

The genes are TRBV7-2 and TRBJ1-5; D call uncertain. The length of the CDR3 is 14 residues. The V end lost 7 bases, the J end lost 1 base, and 11 bases lay between the germline ends. Germline V gene data show CDR1 as SGHTA and CDR2 as FQGNSA. CDR3 coding DNA: TGTGCCAGCACTCGCCCCGCGAGCAATCAGCCCCAGCATTTT. Translating it yields CASTRPASNQPQHF.

The table lists this clonotype with a count of one. One end of the junction does not line up with germline, which may come from a read error. This chain uses TRBV2 with TRBJ2-3; D is possibly TRBD2 (5 bases). The germline V gene encodes CDR1 SNHLY and CDR2 FYNNEI. CDR3 size: 15 residues. The CDR3 is CASSDPTLALRDTSF. Here the CDR3 DNA reads TGTGCCAGCAGTGACCCTACTCTAGCATTGCGCGACACTTCATTT.

This rearrangement joins TRBV10-3 to TRBJ2-5, with D perhaps matching TRBD1 (6 bases). Looked up from germline, CDR1 is ENHRY and CDR2 is SYGVKD. This CDR3 contains 12 residues. Trimming left V 10 bases short and J 4 bases short, with 13 bases between. For the CDR3, the DNA is TGTGCCAGCGGACAGCCTGGAGAGACCCAGTACTTC. It codes for CASGQPGETQYF.

This clonotype was seen more than once but under ten times. The chain combines TRBV11-1 with TRBJ2-5, with D perhaps matching TRBD2 (6 bases). V lost 0 bases and J 0 bases, leaving 20 bases between the germline ends. Per germline, CDR1 SGHAT and CDR2 FQDESV (reference sequence). This CDR3 spans 19 amino acids. CDR3: CASSLAGTLFIPYQETQYF. In DNA form, the CDR3 reads TGTGCCAGCAGCTTAGCCGGGACTCTCTTTATTCCGTACCAAGAGACCCAGTACTTC.

This clonotype has at least ten counts. The genes are TRBV5-6 and TRBJ1-1; D not certain. There are 13 residues in the CDR3. Trimming cost V 0 bases and J 5 bases, with 8 bases left between them. CDR1 SGHDT and CDR2 YYEEEE come from the germline V gene. The CDR3 reads CASSLGGGTEAFF. In nucleotides, the CDR3 is TGTGCCAGCAGCTTGGGGGGAGGGACTGAAGCTTTCTTT.

In this sample, this clonotype turned up many times. The CDR3 sequence is CASSWPLGDEKLFF. CDR3 coding DNA: TGTGCCAGTAGTTGGCCCCTCGGAGATGAAAAACTGTTTTTT. V is TRBV19 and J is TRBJ1-4; no firm D call. Germline values: CDR1 LNHDA, CDR2 SQIVND (reference sequence). This CDR3 spans 14 amino acids. V was cut by 5 bases and J by 6 bases, with 13 bases left in between. The full variable domain, in which reference TRBV19 and TRBJ1-4 provide the parts outside the CDR3, is DGGITQSPKYLFRKEGQNVTLSCEQNLNHDAMYWYRQDPGQGLRLIYYSQIVNDFQKGDIAEGYSVSREKKESFPLTVTSAQKNPTAFYLCASSWPLGDEKLFFGSGTQLSVL.